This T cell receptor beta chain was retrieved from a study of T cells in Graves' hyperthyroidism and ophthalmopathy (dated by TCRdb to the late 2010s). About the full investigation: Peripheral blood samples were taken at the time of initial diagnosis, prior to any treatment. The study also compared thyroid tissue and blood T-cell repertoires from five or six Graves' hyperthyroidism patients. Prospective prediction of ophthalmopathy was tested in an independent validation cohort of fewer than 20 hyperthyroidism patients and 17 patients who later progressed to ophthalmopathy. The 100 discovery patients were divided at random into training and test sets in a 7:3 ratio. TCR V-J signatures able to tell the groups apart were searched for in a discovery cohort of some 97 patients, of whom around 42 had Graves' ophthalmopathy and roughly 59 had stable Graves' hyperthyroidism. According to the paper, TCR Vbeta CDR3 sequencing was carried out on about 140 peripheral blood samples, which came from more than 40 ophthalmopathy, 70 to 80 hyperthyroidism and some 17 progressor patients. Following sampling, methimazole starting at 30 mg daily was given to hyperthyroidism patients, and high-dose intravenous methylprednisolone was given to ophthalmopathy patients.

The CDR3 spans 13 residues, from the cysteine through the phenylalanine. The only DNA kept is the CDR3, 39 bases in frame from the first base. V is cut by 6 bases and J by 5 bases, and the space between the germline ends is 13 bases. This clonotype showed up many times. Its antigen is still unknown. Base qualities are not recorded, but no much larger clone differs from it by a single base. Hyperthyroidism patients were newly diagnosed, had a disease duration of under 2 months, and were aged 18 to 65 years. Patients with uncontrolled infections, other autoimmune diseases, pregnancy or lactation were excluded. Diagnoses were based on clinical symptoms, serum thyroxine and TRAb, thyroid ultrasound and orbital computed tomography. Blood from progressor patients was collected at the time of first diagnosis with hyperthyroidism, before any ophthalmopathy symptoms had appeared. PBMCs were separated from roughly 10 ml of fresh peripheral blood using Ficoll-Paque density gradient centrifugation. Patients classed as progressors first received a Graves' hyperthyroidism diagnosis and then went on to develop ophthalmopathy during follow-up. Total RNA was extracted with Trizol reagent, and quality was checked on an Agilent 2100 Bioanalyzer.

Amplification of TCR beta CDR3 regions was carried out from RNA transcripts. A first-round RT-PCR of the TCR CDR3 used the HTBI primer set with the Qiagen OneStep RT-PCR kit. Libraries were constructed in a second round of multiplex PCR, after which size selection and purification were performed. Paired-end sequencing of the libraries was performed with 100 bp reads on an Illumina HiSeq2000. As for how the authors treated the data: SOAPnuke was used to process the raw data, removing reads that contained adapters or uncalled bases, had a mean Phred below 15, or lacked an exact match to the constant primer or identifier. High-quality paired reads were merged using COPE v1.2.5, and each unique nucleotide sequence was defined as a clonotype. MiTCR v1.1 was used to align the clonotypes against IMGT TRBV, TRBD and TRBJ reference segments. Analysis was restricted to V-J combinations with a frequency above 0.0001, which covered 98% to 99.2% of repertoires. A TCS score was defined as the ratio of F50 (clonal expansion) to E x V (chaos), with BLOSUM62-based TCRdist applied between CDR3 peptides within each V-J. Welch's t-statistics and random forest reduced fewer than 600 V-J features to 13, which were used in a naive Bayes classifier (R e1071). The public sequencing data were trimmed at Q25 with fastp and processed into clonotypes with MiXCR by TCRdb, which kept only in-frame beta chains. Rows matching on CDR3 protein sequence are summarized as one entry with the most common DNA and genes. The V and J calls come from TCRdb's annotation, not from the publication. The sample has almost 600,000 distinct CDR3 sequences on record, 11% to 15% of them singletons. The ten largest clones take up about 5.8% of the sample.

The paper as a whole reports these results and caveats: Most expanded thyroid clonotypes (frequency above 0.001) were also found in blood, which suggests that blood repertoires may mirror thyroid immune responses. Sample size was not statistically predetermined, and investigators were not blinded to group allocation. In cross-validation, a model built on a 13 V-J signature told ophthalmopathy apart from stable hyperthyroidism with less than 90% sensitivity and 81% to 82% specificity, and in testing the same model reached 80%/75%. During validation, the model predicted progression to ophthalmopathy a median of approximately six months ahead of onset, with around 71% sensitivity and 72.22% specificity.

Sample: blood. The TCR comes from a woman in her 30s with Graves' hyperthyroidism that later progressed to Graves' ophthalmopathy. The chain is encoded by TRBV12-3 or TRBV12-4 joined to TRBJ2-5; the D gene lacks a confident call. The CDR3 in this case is CASRKAISETQYF. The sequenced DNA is TGTGCCAGCAGAAAAGCTATCTCGGAGACCCAGTACTTC.